Following are 19 T cell receptor beta chains from one sample sequenced in a study of blood T cells in healthy people across ages. Together with a sample-barcoded 5' primer, a J-beta primer mix was included in a second PCR lasting 7 to 11 cycles. Each CDR3 protein gets one entry after TCRdb re-called the 5' RACE reads with MiXCR. Here the sample spans 750,000 to 950,000 distinct CDR3 sequences, about 48% being singletons. Sequenced sample: blood. These receptors were taken from a man at least 80 years old in good health.

V and J are TRBV7-2 and TRBJ2-1; 11 positions agree with TRBD2. The CDR3 runs 18 residues. The V segment lost 1 base and the J segment 0 bases; nucleotides outside the gene matches: 5. From germline, CDR1 is SGHTA and CDR2 FQGNSA. The CDR3 nucleotides are TGTGCCAGCAGCTTAGAACTAGCGGGGGCCAGCTCCTACAATGAGCAGTTCTTC. This gives the protein CASSLELAGASSYNEQFF.

A note on this clonotype: One end of the junction varies from germline; a read error may be responsible. This rearrangement joins TRBV6-5 to TRBJ1-1; 9 bases are shared with TRBD1. The CDR3 contains 14 residues. CDR1 is MNHEY and CDR2 is SVGAGI in the germline V gene. CDR3 in DNA: TGTGCCGGCAGTCCCGGACAGGGGAGGACTGAAGCTTTCTTT. Translating it yields CAGSPGQGRTEAFF.

This clonotype has only a few counts. This rearrangement joins TRBV11-2 to TRBJ2-7; D is unclear. Germline-derived CDR1 and CDR2 are SGHAT and FQNNGV. V lost 8 bases and J 5 bases, leaving 22 bases between the germline ends. The CDR3 loop spans 15 amino acids. The CDR3 loop reads CASRMAKGFNHEQYF. The CDR3 nucleotides read TGTGCCAGCCGGATGGCAAAGGGATTTAACCACGAGCAGTACTTC.

The chain couples TRBV10-3 to TRBJ2-5; the D is unclear. V lost 7 bases, J lost 2 bases, and 8 bases lay in between. The CDR3 sequence is 12 residues long. The germline V gene encodes CDR1 ENHRY and CDR2 SYGVKD. CDR3: CAIKGPQETQYF. Written as DNA, the CDR3 is TGTGCCATCAAGGGTCCACAAGAGACCCAGTACTTC.

V usage is TRBV7-2 and J usage is TRBJ2-3, with 8 bases aligning to TRBD2. Germline V gene lookup returns CDR1 SGHTA and CDR2 FQGNSA. With V trimmed by 5 bases and J by 5 bases, 6 bases remained unmatched. The CDR3 has 14 amino acids. The CDR3 spells CASSPGGVGDTQYF. The CDR3 nucleotides are TGTGCCAGCAGCCCGGGGGGGGTTGGAGATACGCAGTATTTT.

As for this clonotype: Given a much more abundant clone one base away, this may be a read error. The chain is built from TRBV25-1 and TRBJ2-3, with D hard to call. The germline CDR1 and CDR2 sequences are MGHDK and SYGVNS. This CDR3 region has 11 residues. The CDR3 is CASSAGDAQYF. CDR3 DNA sequence: TGTGCCAGCAGTGCTGGAGATGCGCAGTATTTT. Filled out from reference TRBV25-1 and TRBJ2-3, the complete variable domain reads EADIYQTPRYLVIGTGKKITLECSQTMGHDKMYWYQQDPGMELHLIHYSYGVNSTEKGDLSSESTVSRIRTEHFPLTLESARPSHTSQYLCASSAGDAQYFGPGTRLTVL.

This clonotype was recorded a few times. The J gene is TRBJ2-5, the V gene TRBV10-3; tentative D call: TRBD1 (5 bases). CDR1 and CDR2 (germline): ENHRY, SYGVKD. This CDR3 is built from 12 residues. Trimming took off 6 bases at V and 5 bases at J, with 10 bases between the two ends. CDR3 sequence: CAISRVGETQYF. Written as DNA, the CDR3 is TGTGCCATCAGCAGGGTCGGGGAGACCCAGTACTTC.

Regarding this clonotype: Compared with germline, one end of the junction differs, possibly owing to a read error. The rearrangement joins TRBV3-1 to TRBJ2-1; D uncertain. The germline V gene has CDR1 LGHDT and CDR2 YNNKEL (reference sequence). The CDR3 is 12 amino acids. CDR3 in DNA: TGCGCCAGCAGTCGCCTGAAGGGTGAGCAGTTCTTC. It yields the protein CASSRLKGEQFF.

In this sample, this clonotype turned up a few times. The chain combines TRBV20-1 with TRBJ2-2; 10 bases line up with TRBD1. The V gene end was trimmed by 5 bases and the J gene end by 3 bases; junction bases not matched to a gene: 3. CDR1 is DFQATT and CDR2 is SNEGSKA in the germline V gene (reference sequence). The CDR3 is 14 residues long. CDR3 protein: CSAWGTGDTGELFF. The CDR3 DNA reads TGCAGTGCTTGGGGGACAGGGGACACCGGGGAGCTGTTTTTT.

The V call is TRBV6-1, the J call TRBJ1-1, with unresolved D. V lost 3 bases and J 11 bases, leaving 13 bases between the germline ends. The CDR3 sequence is 12 residues long. Germline V CDR1 and CDR2: MNHNS, SASEGT. CDR3 nucleotide sequence: TGTGCCAGCAGTGACTACACTGGAGTGGCTTTCTTT. Translating gives CASSDYTGVAFF.

V gene TRBV5-1 combines with J gene TRBJ2-1; D is unclear. Judging by the DNA end, TRBJ2-7 fits better; the J call may be wrong. This CDR3 has 14 amino acids. Germline V gene sequence: CDR1 SGHRS, CDR2 YFSETQ. The CDR3 DNA sequence: TGCGCCAGCAGCTTCGACTTCTCCTACAATGAGCAGTACTTC. Residues: CASSFDFSYNEQYF.

The chain recombines TRBV3-1 with TRBJ2-7; D is undetermined. CDR3 length equals 13 residues. The V end lost 3 bases, the J end lost 6 bases, and 12 bases lay between the germline ends. Germline V gene lookup returns CDR1 LGHDT and CDR2 YNNKEL (reference sequence). CDR3 residues: CASSHHGGGEQYF. The CDR3 nucleotides read TGTGCCAGCAGCCACCACGGTGGCGGCGAGCAGTACTTC.

The chain is built from TRBV20-1 and TRBJ2-7; the match to TRBD2 covers 8 bases. The J segment lost 1 base and the V segment lost 7 bases, leaving 3 bases of the junction unmatched. The germline gives CDR1 DFQATT, CDR2 SNEGSKA (reference sequence). The CDR3 consists of 12 residues. In nucleotides, the CDR3 is TGCAGTGGGCGGGAGGAATCCTACGAGCAGTACTTC. It encodes CSGREESYEQYF.

The rearrangement uses TRBV11-2 and TRBJ2-7, with 7 nucleotides matching TRBD1. Losses at the gene ends were 2 bases for V and 0 bases for J; bases not matched to a gene: 4. Germline CDR1 is SGHAT and CDR2 is FQNNGV. CDR3 length: 15 residues. DNA for the CDR3: TGTGCCAGCAGCTTACCTAGGACAGGCTCCTACGAGCAGTACTTC. It specifies CASSLPRTGSYEQYF.

The V and J genes are TRBV12-3 or TRBV12-4 and TRBJ2-3; the match to TRBD2 covers 11 bases. V was pared by 6 bases and J by 14 bases, with 19 bases of the junction left unmatched. The CDR3 contains 16 residues. Written as DNA, the CDR3 is TGTGCCAGCAGCCTGCTAGCGGGAGGAGGGCACAGAGACGCGTATTTT. Its translation: CASSLLAGGGHRDAYF.

The chain combines TRBV7-2 with TRBJ2-3; 12 positions agree with TRBD2. There are 17 residues in the CDR3. V lost 2 bases and J lost 2; bases outside the gene matches: 5. Germline V CDR1 and CDR2: SGHTA, FQGNSA. CDR3 region: CASSLRTSGIYTDTQYF. In nucleotides, the CDR3 is TGTGCCAGCAGCTTACGGACTAGCGGGATATACACAGATACGCAGTATTTT.

This clonotype has more than one count but fewer than ten. This chain uses TRBV7-9 with TRBJ2-6; D uncertain. CDR3 length: 17 amino acids. CDR1 SEHNR and CDR2 FQNEAQ come from the germline V gene (reference sequence). V lost 3 bases, J lost 2 bases, and 14 bases lay in between. The CDR3 loop reads CASSLVKGIAGANVLTF. DNA for the CDR3: TGTGCCAGCAGCTTGGTAAAAGGGATTGCTGGGGCCAACGTCCTGACTTTC.

The V gene is TRBV7-2, the J gene TRBJ2-1, with a weak D call TRBD1 (5 bases). Deletions cut 1 base from V and 9 bases from J, with 16 bases between. The CDR3 runs 15 residues. Germline lookup yields CDR1 SGHTA and CDR2 FQGNSA. The CDR3, as DNA: TGTGCCAGCAGCTTAGGGGGCCGATGGCGTGGTGAGCAGTTCTTC. Translated, it gives CASSLGGRWRGEQFF.

The chain links TRBV4-2 to TRBJ2-5; 10 positions agree with TRBD2. Judging by the DNA end, TRBJ2-7 fits better; the J call may be wrong. Germline loops: CDR1 LGHNA, CDR2 YNFKEQ. This CDR3 comprises 17 residues. The DNA for the CDR3 is TGTGCCAGCAGCCAAGCTCCCGTTGGTAGCGGGAGGTACGAGCAGTACTTC. This codes for CASSQAPVGSGRYEQYF.